In this sample, the clone carrying this TCR beta chain turned up many times. The antigen remains unidentified. This entry comes from a study of T cells after yellow fever vaccination. Study-wide points: Most clones from primary vaccination resurfaced after the booster (approximately 97% CD4, around 90% CD8).

The germline V gene encodes CDR1 DFQATT and CDR2 SNEGSKA (reference sequence). V gave up 3 bases and J gave up 3 bases, with 12 bases separating them. The CDR3 is made up of 14 amino acids. In TCRdb, the 5' RACE reads were re-called with MiXCR into one record per CDR3 protein. The data show some 150,000 distinct CDR3 sequences, 9.5% to 12% seen once. Sample: CD8+ T cells sorted from PBMCs, taken 15 days after the yellow fever booster vaccination. The receptor's source is a young man who received the YFV17D yellow fever vaccine. The chain recombines TRBV20-1 with TRBJ2-1; no definite D call. In nucleotides, the CDR3 is TGCAGTGCTAGGGTTTGGGGTCACTACAATGAGCAGTTCTTC. Translating it yields CSARVWGHYNEQFF.